The 3 T cell receptor beta chains below were found in one sample sequenced in a study of cytomegalovirus exposure and HLA in healthy donors. A multiplex PCR was run with 60 Vbeta primers and 13 Jbeta primers. Generated by immunoSEQ multiplex PCR, the TCRdb table keeps only in-frame clones and is missing some. The profile covers under 60,000 clones, with approximately 77% appearing a single time and roughly 3.3% taken by the ten largest. The sample was PBMCs. Receptor source: a woman between 35 and 50 years old in good health and CMV-seropositive.

This clone came up a few times. The V and J genes are TRBV4-1 and TRBJ1-6; 7 bases line up with TRBD1. The CDR3 totals 19 residues. The germline V gene encodes CDR1 MGHRA and CDR2 YSYEKL. V was clipped by 1 base and J by 0 bases; unmatched bases: 9. CDR3 region: CASSQGTLRDSSYNSPLHF. CDR3 nucleotide sequence: TGCGCCAGCAGCCAAGGGACTCTCAGGGACAGCTCCTATAATTCACCCCTCCACTTT.

This clone was counted between two and nine times. V usage is TRBV15 and J usage is TRBJ2-1; 11 bases fit TRBD2. This CDR3 comprises 16 residues. The J segment lost 2 bases and the V segment lost 4 bases, leaving 4 bases of the junction unmatched. Germline V lookup: CDR1 LNHNV, CDR2 YYDKDF (reference sequence). The CDR3 region is CATSNPLAGAYNEQFF. Written as DNA, the CDR3 is TGTGCCACCAGCAACCCACTAGCGGGGGCCTACAATGAGCAGTTCTTC. Together with reference TRBV15 and TRBJ2-1, the CDR3 gives the full variable domain: DAMVIQNPRYQVTQFGKPVTLSCSQTLNHNVMYWYQQKSSQAPKLLFHYYDKDFNNEADTPDNFQSRRPNTSFCFLDIRSPGLGDTAMYLCATSNPLAGAYNEQFFGPGTRLTVL.

A few counts support this clone. This chain links TRBV15 with TRBJ2-1; tentative D call: TRBD2 (5 bases). Germline V lookup: CDR1 LNHNV, CDR2 YYDKDF (reference sequence). V lost 1 base and J lost 6, with 7 bases in between. The length of the CDR3 is 13 residues. CDR3 nucleotide sequence: TGTGCCACCAGCAGAGGGGGAGTCAATGAGCAGTTCTTC. This encodes CATSRGGVNEQFF.